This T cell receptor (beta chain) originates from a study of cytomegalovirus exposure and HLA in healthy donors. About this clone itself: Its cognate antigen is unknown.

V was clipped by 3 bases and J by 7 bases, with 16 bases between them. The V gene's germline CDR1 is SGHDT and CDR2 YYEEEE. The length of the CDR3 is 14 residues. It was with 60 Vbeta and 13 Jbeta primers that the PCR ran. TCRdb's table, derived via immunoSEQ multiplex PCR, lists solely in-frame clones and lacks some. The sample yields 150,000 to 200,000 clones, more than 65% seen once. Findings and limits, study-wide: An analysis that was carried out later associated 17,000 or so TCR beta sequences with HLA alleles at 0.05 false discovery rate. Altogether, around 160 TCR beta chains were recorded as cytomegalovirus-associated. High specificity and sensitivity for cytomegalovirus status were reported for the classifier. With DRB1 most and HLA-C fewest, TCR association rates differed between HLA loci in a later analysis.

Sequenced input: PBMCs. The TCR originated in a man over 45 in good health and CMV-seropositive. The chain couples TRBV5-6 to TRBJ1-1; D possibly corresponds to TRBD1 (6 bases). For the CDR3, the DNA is TGTGCCAGCAGCTCGTTACAGGGATTTAATGAAGCTTTCTTT. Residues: CASSSLQGFNEAFF.